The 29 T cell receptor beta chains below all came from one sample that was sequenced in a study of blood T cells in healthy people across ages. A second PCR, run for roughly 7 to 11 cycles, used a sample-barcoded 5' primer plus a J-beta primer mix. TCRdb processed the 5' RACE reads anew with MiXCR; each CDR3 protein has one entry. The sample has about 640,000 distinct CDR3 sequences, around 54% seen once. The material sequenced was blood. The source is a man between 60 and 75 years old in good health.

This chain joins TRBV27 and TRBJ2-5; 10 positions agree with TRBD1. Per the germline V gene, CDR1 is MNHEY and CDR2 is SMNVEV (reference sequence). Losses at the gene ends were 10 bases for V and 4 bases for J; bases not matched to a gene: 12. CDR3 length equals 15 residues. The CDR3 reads CATARLGTGVETQYF. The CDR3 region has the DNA TGTGCCACCGCTAGGCTCGGGACAGGGGTAGAGACCCAGTACTTC.

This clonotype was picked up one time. The CDR3 is CASSPDGEQYF. The CDR3 region has the DNA TGTGCCAGCAGTCCCGACGGGGAGCAGTACTTC. J is TRBJ2-7 and V is TRBV7-9; D gene unclear. The CDR3 is 11 amino acids. Trimming cost V 6 bases and J 7 bases, with 10 bases left between them. The germline V gene has CDR1 SEHNR and CDR2 FQNEAQ (reference sequence).

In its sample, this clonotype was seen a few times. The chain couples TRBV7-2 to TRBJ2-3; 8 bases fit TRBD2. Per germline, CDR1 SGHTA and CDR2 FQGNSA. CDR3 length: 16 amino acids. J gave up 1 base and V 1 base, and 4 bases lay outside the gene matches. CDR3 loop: CASSLGISGGTDTQYF. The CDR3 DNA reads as TGTGCCAGCAGCTTAGGGATTAGCGGGGGCACAGATACGCAGTATTTT.

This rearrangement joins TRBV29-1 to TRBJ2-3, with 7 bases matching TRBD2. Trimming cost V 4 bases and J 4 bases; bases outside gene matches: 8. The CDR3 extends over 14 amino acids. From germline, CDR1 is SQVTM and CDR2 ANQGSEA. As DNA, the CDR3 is TGCAGCGTTGGACCCGGGGGGTTCGCAGATACGCAGTATTTT. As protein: CSVGPGGFADTQYF.

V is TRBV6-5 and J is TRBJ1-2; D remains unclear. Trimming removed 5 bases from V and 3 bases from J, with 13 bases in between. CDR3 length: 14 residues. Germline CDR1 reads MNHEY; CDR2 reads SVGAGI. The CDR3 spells CASSKTGRDYGYTF. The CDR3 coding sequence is TGTGCCAGCAGTAAGACCGGACGGGACTATGGCTACACCTTC.

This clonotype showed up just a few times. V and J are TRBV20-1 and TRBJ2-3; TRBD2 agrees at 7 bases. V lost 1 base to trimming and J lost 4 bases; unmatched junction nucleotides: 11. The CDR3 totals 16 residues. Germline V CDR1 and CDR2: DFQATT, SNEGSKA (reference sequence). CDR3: CSARVASGVMSDTQYF. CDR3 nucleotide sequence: TGCAGTGCTAGAGTTGCTAGCGGAGTTATGTCAGATACGCAGTATTTT.

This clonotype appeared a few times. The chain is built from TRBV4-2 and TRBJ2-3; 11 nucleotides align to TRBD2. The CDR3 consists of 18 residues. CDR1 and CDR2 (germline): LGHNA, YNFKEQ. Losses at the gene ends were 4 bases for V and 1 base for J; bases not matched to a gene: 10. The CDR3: CASSPQQGTSGRTDTQYF. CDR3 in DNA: TGTGCCAGCAGCCCTCAACAGGGGACTAGCGGCCGCACAGATACGCAGTATTTT.

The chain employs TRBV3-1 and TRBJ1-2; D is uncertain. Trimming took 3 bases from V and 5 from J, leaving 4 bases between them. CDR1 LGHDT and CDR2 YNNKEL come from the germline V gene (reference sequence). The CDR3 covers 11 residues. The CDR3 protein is CASSQQYGYTF. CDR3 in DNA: TGTGCCAGCAGCCAGCAATATGGCTACACCTTC.

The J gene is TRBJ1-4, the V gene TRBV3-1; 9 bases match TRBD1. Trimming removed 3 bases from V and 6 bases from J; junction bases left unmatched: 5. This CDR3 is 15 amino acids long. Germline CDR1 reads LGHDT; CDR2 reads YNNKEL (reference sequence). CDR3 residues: CASSHTGGIDEKLFF. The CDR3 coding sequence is TGTGCCAGCAGCCATACAGGGGGCATCGATGAAAAACTGTTTTTT. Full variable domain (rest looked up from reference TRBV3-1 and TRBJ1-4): DTAVSQTPKYLVTQMGNDKSIKCEQNLGHDTMYWYKQDSKKFLKIMFSYNNKELIINETVPNRFSPKSPDKAHLNLHINSLELGDSAVYFCASSHTGGIDEKLFFGSGTQLSVL.

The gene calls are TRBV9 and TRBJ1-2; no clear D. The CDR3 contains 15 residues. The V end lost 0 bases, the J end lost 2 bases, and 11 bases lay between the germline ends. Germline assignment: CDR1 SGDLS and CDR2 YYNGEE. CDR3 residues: CASSVEAGLNYGYTF. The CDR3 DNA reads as TGTGCCAGCAGCGTAGAGGCAGGCTTGAACTATGGCTACACCTTC.

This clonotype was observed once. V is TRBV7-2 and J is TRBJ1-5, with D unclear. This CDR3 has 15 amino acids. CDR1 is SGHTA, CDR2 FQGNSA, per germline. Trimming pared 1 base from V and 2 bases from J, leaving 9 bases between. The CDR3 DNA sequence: TGTGCCAGCAGCTTAGGGCCGATGGGCAATCAGCCCCAGCATTTT. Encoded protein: CASSLGPMGNQPQHF.

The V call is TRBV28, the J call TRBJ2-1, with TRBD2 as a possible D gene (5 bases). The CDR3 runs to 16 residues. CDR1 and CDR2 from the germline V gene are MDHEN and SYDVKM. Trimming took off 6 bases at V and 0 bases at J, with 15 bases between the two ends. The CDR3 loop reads CASRTPEGGSYNEQFF. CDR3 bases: TGTGCCAGCAGGACGCCCGAGGGCGGCTCCTACAATGAGCAGTTCTTC.

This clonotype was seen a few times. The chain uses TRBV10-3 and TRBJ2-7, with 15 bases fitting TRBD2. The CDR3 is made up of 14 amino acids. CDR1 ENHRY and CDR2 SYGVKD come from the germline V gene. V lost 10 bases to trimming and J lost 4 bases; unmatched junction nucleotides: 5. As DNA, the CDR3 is TGTGCCAGCGGACTAGCGGGGGGGCCATACGAGCAGTACTTC. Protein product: CASGLAGGPYEQYF.

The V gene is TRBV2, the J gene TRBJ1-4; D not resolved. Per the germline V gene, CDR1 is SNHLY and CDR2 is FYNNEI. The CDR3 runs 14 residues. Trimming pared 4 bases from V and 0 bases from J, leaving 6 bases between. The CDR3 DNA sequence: TGTGCCAGCAGTGTCTACGCAACTAATGAAAAACTGTTTTTT. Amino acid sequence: CASSVYATNEKLFF.

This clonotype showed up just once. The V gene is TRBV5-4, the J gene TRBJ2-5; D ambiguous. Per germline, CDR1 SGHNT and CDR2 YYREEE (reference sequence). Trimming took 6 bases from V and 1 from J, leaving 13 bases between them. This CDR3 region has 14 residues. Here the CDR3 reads CASTSDRRQETQYF. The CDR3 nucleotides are TGTGCCAGCACCTCGGACCGACGCCAAGAGACCCAGTACTTC.

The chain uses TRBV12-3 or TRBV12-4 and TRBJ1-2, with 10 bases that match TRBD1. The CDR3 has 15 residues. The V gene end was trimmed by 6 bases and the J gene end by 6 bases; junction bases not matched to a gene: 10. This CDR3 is CASSPQSGQGNGYTF. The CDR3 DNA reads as TGTGCCAGCAGCCCTCAGTCGGGACAGGGGAATGGCTACACCTTC.

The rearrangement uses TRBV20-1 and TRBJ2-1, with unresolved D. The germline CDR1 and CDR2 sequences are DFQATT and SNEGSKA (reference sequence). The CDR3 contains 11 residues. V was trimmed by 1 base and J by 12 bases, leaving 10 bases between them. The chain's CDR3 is CSARGSLRQFF. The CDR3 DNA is TGCAGTGCTAGAGGGTCTCTCAGGCAGTTCTTC.

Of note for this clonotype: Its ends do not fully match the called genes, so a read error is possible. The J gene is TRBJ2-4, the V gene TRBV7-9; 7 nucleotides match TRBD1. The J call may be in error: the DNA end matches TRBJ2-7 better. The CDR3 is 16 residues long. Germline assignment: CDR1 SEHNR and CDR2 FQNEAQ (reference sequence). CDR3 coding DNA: TGTACCAGCAGCCGAGGGGACAGTCCTTTTTACTACGAGCAGTACTTC. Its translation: CTSSRGDSPFYYEQYF.

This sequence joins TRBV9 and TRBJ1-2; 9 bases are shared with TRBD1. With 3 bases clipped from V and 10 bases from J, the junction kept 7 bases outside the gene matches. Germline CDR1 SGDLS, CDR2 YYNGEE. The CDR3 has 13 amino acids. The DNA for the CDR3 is TGTGCCAGCAGCGGAACAGGGGGCTTGGTCTACACCTTC. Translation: CASSGTGGLVYTF.

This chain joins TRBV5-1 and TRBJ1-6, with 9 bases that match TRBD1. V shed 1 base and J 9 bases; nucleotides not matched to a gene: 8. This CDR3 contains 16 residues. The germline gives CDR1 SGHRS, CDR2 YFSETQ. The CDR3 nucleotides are TGCGCCAGCAGCTTGACGGGCGGACAGGGGATTTCACCCCTCCACTTT. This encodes CASSLTGGQGISPLHF.

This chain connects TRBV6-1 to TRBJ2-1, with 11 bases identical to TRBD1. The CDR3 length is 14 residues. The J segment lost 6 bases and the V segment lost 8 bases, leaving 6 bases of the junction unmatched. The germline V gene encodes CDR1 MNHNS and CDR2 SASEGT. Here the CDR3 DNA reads TGTGCCAGCCGCCGGGACAGGGGGGCCAATGAGCAGTTCTTC. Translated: CASRRDRGANEQFF.

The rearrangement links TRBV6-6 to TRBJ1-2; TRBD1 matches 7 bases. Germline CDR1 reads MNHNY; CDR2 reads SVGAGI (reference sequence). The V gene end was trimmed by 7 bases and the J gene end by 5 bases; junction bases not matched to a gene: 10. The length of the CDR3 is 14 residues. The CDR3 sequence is CASTTGENRYGYTF. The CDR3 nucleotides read TGTGCCAGCACCACAGGGGAGAACCGATATGGCTACACCTTC.

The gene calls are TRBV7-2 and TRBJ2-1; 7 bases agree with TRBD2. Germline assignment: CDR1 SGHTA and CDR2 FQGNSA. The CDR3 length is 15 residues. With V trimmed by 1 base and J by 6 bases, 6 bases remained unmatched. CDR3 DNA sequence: TGTGCCAGCAGCTTAGGGGGGGGACGGATCAATGAGCAGTTCTTC. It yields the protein CASSLGGGRINEQFF.

This CDR3 reads CSARGQGIQYF. As DNA, the CDR3 is TGCAGTGCTAGAGGACAGGGGATCCAGTACTTC. The chain carries TRBV20-1 and TRBJ2-5, with 8 bases fitting TRBD1. After removal of 1 base from V and 10 bases from J, the junction contained 2 bases not matched to a gene. Germline loops: CDR1 DFQATT, CDR2 SNEGSKA (reference sequence). There are 11 residues in the CDR3.

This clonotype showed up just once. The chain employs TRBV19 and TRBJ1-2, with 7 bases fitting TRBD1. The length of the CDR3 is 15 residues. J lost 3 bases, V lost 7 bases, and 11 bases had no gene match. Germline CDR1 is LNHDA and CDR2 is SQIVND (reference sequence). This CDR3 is CASIPQGGRDYGYTF. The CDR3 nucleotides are TGTGCCAGTATCCCCCAGGGGGGAAGGGACTATGGCTACACCTTC.

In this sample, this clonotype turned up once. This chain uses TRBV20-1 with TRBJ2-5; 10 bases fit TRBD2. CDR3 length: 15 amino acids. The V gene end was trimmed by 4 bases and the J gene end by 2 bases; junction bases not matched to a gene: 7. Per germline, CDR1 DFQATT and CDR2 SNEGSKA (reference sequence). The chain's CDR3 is CSANLAGAQQETQYF. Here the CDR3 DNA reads TGCAGTGCTAATCTAGCGGGGGCACAACAAGAGACCCAGTACTTC.

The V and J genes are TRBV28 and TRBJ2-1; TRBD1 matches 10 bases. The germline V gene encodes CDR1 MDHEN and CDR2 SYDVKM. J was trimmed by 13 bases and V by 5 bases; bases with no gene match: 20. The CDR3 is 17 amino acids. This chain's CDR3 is CASSTPTGTGVKETQFF. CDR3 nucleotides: TGTGCCAGCAGTACGCCCACCGGGACAGGGGTTAAGGAGACCCAGTTCTTC.

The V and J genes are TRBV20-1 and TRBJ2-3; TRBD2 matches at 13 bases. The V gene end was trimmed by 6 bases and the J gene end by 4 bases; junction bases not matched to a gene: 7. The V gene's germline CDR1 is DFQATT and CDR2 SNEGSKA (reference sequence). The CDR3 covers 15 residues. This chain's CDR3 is CSASTSGGAPDTQYF. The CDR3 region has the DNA TGCAGTGCCAGTACTAGCGGGGGGGCCCCAGATACGCAGTATTTT.

In nucleotides, the CDR3 is TGCAGTGCTAGAGCCAGTCATTCCTACAATGAGCAGTTCTTC. This translates into CSARASHSYNEQFF. This chain links TRBV20-1 with TRBJ2-1; D not certain. Germline V gene lookup returns CDR1 DFQATT and CDR2 SNEGSKA (reference sequence). This CDR3 has 14 amino acids. Trimming removed 1 base from V and 1 base from J, with 8 bases in between.